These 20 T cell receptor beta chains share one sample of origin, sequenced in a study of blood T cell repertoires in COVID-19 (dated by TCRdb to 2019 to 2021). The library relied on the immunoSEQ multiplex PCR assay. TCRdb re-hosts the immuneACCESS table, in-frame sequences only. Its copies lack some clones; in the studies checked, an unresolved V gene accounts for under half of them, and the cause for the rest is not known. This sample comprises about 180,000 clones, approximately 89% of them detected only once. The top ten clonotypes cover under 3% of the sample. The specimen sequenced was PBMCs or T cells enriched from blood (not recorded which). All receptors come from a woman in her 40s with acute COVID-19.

CDR3 in amino acids: CASSLTGHKLDSPLHF. The CDR3 nucleotides read TGTGCCAGCAGCCTCACAGGACATAAGTTAGATTCACCCCTCCACTTT. V gene TRBV5-6 combines with J gene TRBJ1-6; a weak D match, TRBD1 (5 bases). The ends were cut back, 4 bases at V and 8 bases at J, with 19 bases in the middle. CDR1 is SGHDT and CDR2 is YYEEEE in the germline V gene. The CDR3 consists of 16 residues.

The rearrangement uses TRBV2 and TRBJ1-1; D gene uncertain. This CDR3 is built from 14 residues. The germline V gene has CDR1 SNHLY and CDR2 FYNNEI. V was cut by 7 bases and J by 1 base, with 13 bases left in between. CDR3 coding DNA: TGTGCCAGCAAGGTAGAAGCGGCGAACACTGAAGCTTTCTTT. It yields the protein CASKVEAANTEAFF.

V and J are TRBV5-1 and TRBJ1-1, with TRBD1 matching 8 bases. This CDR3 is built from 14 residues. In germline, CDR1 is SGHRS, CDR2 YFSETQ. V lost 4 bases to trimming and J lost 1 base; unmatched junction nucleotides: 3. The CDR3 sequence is CASSVGQGNTEAFF. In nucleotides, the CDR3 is TGCGCCAGCAGCGTAGGACAGGGGAACACTGAAGCTTTCTTT.

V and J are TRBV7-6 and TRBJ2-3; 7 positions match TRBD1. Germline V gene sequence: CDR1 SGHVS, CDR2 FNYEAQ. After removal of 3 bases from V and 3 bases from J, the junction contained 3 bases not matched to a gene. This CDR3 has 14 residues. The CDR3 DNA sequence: TGTGCCAGCAGCTTGACAGGGACGACAGATACGCAGTATTTT. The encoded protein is CASSLTGTTDTQYF.

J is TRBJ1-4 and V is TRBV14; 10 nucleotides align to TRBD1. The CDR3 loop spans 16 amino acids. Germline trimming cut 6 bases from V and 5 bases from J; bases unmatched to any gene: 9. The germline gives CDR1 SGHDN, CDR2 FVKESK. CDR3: CASSPGTGAWNEKLFF. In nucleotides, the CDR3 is TGTGCCAGCAGTCCCGGGACAGGGGCCTGGAATGAAAAACTGTTTTTT.

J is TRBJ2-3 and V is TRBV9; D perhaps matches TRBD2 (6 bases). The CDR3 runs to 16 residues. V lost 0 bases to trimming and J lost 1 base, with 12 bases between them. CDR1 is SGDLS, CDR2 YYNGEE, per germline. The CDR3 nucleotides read TGTGCCAGCAGCGTAGTACCTAGCGACCGCACAGATACGCAGTATTTT. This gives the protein CASSVVPSDRTDTQYF.

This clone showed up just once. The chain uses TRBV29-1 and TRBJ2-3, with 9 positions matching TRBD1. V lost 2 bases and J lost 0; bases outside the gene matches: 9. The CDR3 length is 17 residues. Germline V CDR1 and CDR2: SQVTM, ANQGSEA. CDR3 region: CSVEPGQGPRSTDTQYF. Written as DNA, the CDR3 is TGCAGCGTTGAACCGGGACAGGGACCCCGCAGCACAGATACGCAGTATTTT.

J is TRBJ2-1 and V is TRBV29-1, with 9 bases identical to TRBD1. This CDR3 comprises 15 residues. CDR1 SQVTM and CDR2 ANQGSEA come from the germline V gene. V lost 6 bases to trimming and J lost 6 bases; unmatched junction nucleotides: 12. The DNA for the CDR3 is TGCAGCGTCCAAGACCGGGACAGGGCGGCCAATGAGCAGTTCTTC. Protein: CSVQDRDRAANEQFF.

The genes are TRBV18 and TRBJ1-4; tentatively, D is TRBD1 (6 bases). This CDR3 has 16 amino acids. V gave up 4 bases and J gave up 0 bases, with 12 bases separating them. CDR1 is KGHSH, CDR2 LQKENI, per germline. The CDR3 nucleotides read TGTGCCAGCTCACTTCACAGGGCGGCAACTAATGAAAAACTGTTTTTT. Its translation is CASSLHRAATNEKLFF.

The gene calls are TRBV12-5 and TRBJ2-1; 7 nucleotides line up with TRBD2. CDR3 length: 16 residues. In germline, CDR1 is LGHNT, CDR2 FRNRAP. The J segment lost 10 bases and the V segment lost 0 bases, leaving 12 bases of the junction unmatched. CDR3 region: CASGLVDQRGPHEQFF. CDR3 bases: TGTGCTAGTGGTTTGGTAGACCAGCGGGGACCCCACGAGCAGTTCTTC. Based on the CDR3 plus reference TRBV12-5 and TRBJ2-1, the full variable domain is DARVTQTPRHKVTEMGQEVTMRCQPILGHNTVFWYRQTMMQGLELLAYFRNRAPLDDSGMPKDRFSAEMPDATLATLKIQPSEPRDSAVYFCASGLVDQRGPHEQFFGPGTRLTVL.

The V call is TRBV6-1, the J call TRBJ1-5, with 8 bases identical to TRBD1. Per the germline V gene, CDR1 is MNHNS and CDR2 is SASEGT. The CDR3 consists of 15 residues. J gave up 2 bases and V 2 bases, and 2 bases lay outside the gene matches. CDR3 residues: CASSESGQGNQPQHF. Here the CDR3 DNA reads TGTGCCAGCAGTGAATCGGGACAGGGCAATCAGCCCCAGCATTTT.

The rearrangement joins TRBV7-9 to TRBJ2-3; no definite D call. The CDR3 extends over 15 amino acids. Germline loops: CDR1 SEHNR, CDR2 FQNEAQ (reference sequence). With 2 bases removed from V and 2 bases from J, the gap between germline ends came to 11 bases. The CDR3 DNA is TGTGCCAGCAGCTTATTGGGCAGAACCACAGATACGCAGTATTTT. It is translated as CASSLLGRTTDTQYF. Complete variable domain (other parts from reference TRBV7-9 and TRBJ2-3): DTGVSQNPRHKITKRGQNVTFRCDPISEHNRLYWYRQTLGQGPEFLTYFQNEAQLEKSRLLSDRFSAERPKGSFSTLEIQRTEQGDSAMYLCASSLLGRTTDTQYFGPGTRLTVL.

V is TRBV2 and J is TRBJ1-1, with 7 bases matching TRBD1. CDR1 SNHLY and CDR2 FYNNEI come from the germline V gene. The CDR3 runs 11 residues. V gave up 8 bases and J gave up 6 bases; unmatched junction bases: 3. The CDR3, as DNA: TGTGCCAGCTACAGGGGTTCTGAAGCTTTCTTT. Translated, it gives CASYRGSEAFF.

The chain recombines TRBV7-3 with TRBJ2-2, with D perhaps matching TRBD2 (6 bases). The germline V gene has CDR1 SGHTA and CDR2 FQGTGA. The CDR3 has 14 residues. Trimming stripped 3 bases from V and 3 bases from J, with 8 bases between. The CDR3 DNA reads TGTGCCAGCAGCTTCAGCGGGTACACCGGGGAGCTGTTTTTT. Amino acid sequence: CASSFSGYTGELFF.

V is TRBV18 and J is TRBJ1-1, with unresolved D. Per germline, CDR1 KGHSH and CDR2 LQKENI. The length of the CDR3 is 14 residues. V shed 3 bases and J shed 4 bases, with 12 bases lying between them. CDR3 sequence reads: CASSPPGGITEAFF. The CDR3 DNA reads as TGTGCCAGCTCACCCCCGGGAGGGATCACTGAAGCTTTCTTT.

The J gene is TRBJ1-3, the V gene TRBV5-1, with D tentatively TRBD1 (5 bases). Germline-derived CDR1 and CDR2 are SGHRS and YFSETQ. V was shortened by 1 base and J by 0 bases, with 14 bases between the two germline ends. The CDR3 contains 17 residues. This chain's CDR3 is CASSLSRGGTSGNTIYF. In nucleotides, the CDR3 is TGCGCCAGCAGCTTGTCACGCGGGGGAACCTCTGGAAACACCATATATTTT.

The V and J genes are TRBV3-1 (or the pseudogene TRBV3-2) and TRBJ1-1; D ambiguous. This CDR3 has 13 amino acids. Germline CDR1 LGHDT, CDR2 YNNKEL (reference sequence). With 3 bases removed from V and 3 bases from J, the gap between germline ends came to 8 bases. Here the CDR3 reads CASSHYRDTEAFF. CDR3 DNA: TGTGCCAGCAGCCATTATCGGGACACTGAAGCTTTCTTT.

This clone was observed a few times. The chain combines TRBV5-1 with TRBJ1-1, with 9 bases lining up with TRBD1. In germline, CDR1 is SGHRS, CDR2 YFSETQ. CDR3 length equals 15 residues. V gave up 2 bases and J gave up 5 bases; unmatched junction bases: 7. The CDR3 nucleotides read TGCGCCAGCAGCTTCAACAGGGGGCAAGGGACTGAAGCTTTCTTT. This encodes CASSFNRGQGTEAFF.

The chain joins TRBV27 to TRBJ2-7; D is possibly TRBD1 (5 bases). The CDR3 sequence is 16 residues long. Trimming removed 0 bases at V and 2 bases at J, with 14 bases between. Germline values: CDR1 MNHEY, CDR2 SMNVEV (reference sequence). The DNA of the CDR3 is TGTGCCAGCAGTTTATCGATCCAGGGTCCTCCCTACGAGCAGTACTTC. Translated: CASSLSIQGPPYEQYF.

The CDR3 sequence: CASSGQGTDTQYF. The CDR3 DNA is TGTGCCAGCAGCGGACAGGGCACAGATACGCAGTATTTT. The chain employs TRBV5-4 and TRBJ2-3, with 7 positions matching TRBD1. V was clipped by 4 bases and J by 1 base; unmatched bases: 0. CDR1 SGHNT and CDR2 YYREEE come from the germline V gene (reference sequence). The CDR3 has 13 amino acids.